One and the same sample provided the 6 T cell receptor beta chains below, sequenced in a study of long-term antiretroviral therapy in people with HIV. Investigators performed immunoSEQ version v3.0 at survey level. Clones were read by immunoSEQ multiplex PCR, and TCRdb kept only the in-frame ones, dropping some. The sample contains 13,000 to 15,000 clones, approximately 80% of which appear only once. Sample: unsorted PBMCs, taken 0.4 years after starting antiretroviral therapy. The receptors come from a man aged 25-45 years with HIV.

This chain connects TRBV11-2 to TRBJ1-4; D perhaps matches TRBD1 (5 bases). This CDR3 is 14 amino acids long. Trimming pared 3 bases from V and 4 bases from J, leaving 9 bases between. In germline, CDR1 is SGHAT, CDR2 FQNNGV. DNA for the CDR3: TGTGCCAGCAGCTTCGAGGGGAATAATGAAAAACTGTTTTTT. It codes for CASSFEGNNEKLFF. Combining the CDR3 with reference TRBV11-2 and TRBJ1-4 gives the whole variable domain EAGVAQSPRYKIIEKRQSVAFWCNPISGHATLYWYQQILGQGPKLLIQFQNNGVVDDSQLPKDRFSAERLKGVDSTLKIQPAKLEDSAVYLCASSFEGNNEKLFFGSGTQLSVL.

Only a few counts were recorded for this clone. The chain links TRBV30 to TRBJ2-5; D could derive from TRBD1 or TRBD2 (6 bases each). V was pared by 2 bases and J by 5 bases, with 15 bases between. The CDR3 is made up of 14 amino acids. Germline V lookup: CDR1 GTSNPN, CDR2 SVGIG (reference sequence). The DNA for the CDR3 is TGTGCCTGGAGTCCAAGGTGGGGGGCGGAGACCCAGTACTTC. It yields the protein CAWSPRWGAETQYF.

The table lists this clone with a count of one. The chain combines TRBV9 with TRBJ2-7, with a possible D match to TRBD1 (6 bases). V lost 1 base and J 0 bases, leaving 8 bases between the germline ends. Germline CDR1 SGDLS, CDR2 YYNGEE. This CDR3 spans 14 amino acids. This CDR3 reads CASSVQGSSYEQYF. CDR3 DNA: TGTGCCAGCAGCGTACAGGGGAGCTCCTACGAGCAGTACTTC.

A single count supports this clone. The V call is TRBV28, the J call TRBJ2-7, with 7 bases aligning to TRBD2. CDR1 MDHEN and CDR2 SYDVKM come from the germline V gene. CDR3 size: 14 residues. After removal of 4 bases from V and 0 bases from J, the junction contained 3 bases not matched to a gene. DNA of the CDR3: TGTGCCAGCAGTTGGGGGGGGGACTCCTACGAGCAGTACTTC. Its translation: CASSWGGDSYEQYF.

The CDR3 DNA is TGTGCCAGCAGCTGGGGCCCCGAAAACACTTACGAGCAGTACTTC. This sequence encodes CASSWGPENTYEQYF. The gene calls are TRBV5-4 and TRBJ2-7, with a tentative D call TRBD1 (5 bases). The germline V and J ends were trimmed by 3 bases and 4 bases, with 17 bases remaining between them. The CDR3 sequence is 15 residues long. In germline, CDR1 is SGHNT, CDR2 YYREEE (reference sequence).

This clone was observed a few times. The CDR3 region is CAWSQPTGIQGNEKLFF. As DNA, the CDR3 is TGTGCCTGGAGCCAACCCACAGGGATCCAGGGTAATGAAAAACTGTTTTTT. The chain joins TRBV30 to TRBJ1-4; the D gene is possibly TRBD1 (6 bases). The CDR3 length is 17 residues. Germline V gives CDR1 GTSNPN, CDR2 SVGIG (reference sequence). The V end was cut by 3 bases, the J end by 4 bases, with 21 bases between. Full variable domain (missing parts from reference TRBV30 and TRBJ1-4): SQTIHQWPATLVQPVGSPLSLECTVEGTSNPNLYWYRQAAGRGLQLLFYSVGIGQISSEVPQNLSASRPQDRQFILSSKKLLLSDSGFYLCAWSQPTGIQGNEKLFFGSGTQLSVL.